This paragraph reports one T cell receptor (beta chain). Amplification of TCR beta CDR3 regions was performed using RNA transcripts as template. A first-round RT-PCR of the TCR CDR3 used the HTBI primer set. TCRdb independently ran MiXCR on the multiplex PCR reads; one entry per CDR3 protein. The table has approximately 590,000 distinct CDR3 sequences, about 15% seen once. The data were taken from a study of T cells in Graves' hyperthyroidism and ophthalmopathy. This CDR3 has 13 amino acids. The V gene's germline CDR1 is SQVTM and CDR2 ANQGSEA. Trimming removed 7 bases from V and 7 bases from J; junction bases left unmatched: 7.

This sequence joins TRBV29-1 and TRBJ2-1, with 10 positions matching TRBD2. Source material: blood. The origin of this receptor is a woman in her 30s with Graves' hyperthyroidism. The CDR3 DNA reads TGCAGCGAATCCGGGACTAGCGATAATGAGCAGTTCTTC. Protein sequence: CSESGTSDNEQFF.